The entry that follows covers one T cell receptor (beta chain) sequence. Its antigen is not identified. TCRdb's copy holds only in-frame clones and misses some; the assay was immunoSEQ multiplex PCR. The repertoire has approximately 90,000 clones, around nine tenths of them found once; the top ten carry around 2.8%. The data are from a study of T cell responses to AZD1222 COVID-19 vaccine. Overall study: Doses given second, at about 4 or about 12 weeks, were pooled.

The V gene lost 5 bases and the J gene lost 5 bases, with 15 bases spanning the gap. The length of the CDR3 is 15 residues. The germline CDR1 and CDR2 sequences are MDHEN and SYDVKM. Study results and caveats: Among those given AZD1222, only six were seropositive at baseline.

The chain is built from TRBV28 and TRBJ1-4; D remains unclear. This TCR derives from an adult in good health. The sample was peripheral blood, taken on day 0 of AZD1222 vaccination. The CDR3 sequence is CASSRGGGPNEKLFF. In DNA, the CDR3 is TGTGCCAGCAGTCGTGGCGGTGGGCCCAATGAAAAACTGTTTTTT.